The 18 T cell receptor beta chains listed next were all sequenced from one sample in a study of blood T cell repertoires in COVID-19. Assay used: immunoSEQ multiplex PCR; TCRdb lists only in-frame clones, some missing. The sample contains roughly 190,000 clones, 86% of which appear only once. The sample was peripheral blood. The receptors shown here come from an older man with acute or convalescent COVID-19.

The J gene is TRBJ2-5, the V gene TRBV5-1, with TRBD1 matching 7 bases. The ends lost 4 bases at V and 4 bases at J; junction bases unmatched: 10. This CDR3 region has 15 residues. From germline, CDR1 is SGHRS and CDR2 YFSETQ. DNA of the CDR3: TGCGCCAGCAGCGACGACAGGGCCGGAGGAGAGACCCAGTACTTC. It codes for CASSDDRAGGETQYF.

V gene TRBV11-3 combines with J gene TRBJ1-1; perhaps TRBD1 as D (5 bases). CDR1 SGHNT and CDR2 YENEEA come from the germline V gene. V was cut by 2 bases and J by 8 bases, with 12 bases left in between. CDR3 length: 13 residues. DNA for the CDR3: TGTGCCAGCAGCTTACAAGGGGCCTCCGAAGCTTTCTTT. Protein sequence: CASSLQGASEAFF.

The chain carries TRBV10-3 and TRBJ2-3; TRBD2 aligns across 12 bases. Unmatched junction bases numbered 15, after V lost 10 bases and J lost 4 bases. Looked up from germline, CDR1 is ENHRY and CDR2 is SYGVKD. This CDR3 region has 17 residues. As DNA, the CDR3 is TGTGCCACCTCTAGGGCTAGCGGGGGGGCCCAATCAGATACGCAGTATTTT. It encodes CATSRASGGAQSDTQYF.

V and J are TRBV5-1 and TRBJ2-2, with 7 bases that match TRBD2. After removal of 0 bases from V and 6 bases from J, the junction contained 8 bases not matched to a gene. The V gene's germline CDR1 is SGHRS and CDR2 YFSETQ. CDR3 size: 16 residues. DNA for the CDR3: TGCGCCAGCAGCTTGGATGGCGGGAGACGACCCGGGGAGCTGTTTTTT. Amino acid sequence: CASSLDGGRRPGELFF.

The CDR3 sequence: CATSDSPTRANYGYTF. CDR3 coding DNA: TGTGCCACCAGTGATTCCCCCACGAGAGCTAACTATGGCTACACCTTC. The chain recombines TRBV24-1 with TRBJ1-2, with D hard to call. Germline values: CDR1 KGHDR, CDR2 SFDVKD. V was trimmed by 2 bases and J by 0 bases, leaving 12 bases between them. The CDR3 loop spans 16 amino acids.

The V and J genes are TRBV11-2 and TRBJ2-3; 9 nucleotides line up with TRBD2. CDR3 size: 17 residues. The ends lost 3 bases at V and 0 bases at J; junction bases unmatched: 7. CDR1 is SGHAT, CDR2 FQNNGV, per germline. CDR3 amino acids: CASSFYPSGVSTDTQYF. Written as DNA, the CDR3 is TGTGCCAGCAGCTTCTATCCTAGCGGGGTTAGCACAGATACGCAGTATTTT.

The CDR3 region has the DNA TGTGCCAGCAGCGTGGGCAGGGTTAATGAAAAACTGTTTTTT. Translated: CASSVGRVNEKLFF. This sequence joins TRBV9 and TRBJ1-4; a possible D gene is TRBD1 (5 bases). Germline V gene data show CDR1 as SGDLS and CDR2 as YYNGEE. The V end lost 2 bases, the J end lost 4 bases, and 9 bases lay between the germline ends. The CDR3 has 14 residues. The whole variable domain, filled in from reference TRBV9 and TRBJ1-4, reads DSGVTQTPKHLITATGQRVTLRCSPRSGDLSVYWYQQSLDQGLQFLIQYYNGEERAKGNILERFSAQQFPDLHSELNLSSLELGDSALYFCASSVGRVNEKLFFGSGTQLSVL.

The CDR3 loop reads CASSVGPVEKLFF. The CDR3 region has the DNA TGTGCCAGCAGCGTAGGGCCAGTCGAAAAACTGTTTTTT. The chain is built from TRBV9 and TRBJ1-4; no firm D call. Germline values: CDR1 SGDLS, CDR2 YYNGEE. The CDR3 length is 13 residues. V was trimmed by 0 bases and J by 8 bases, leaving 8 bases between them.

The chain combines TRBV13 with TRBJ1-4, with D unclear. Trimming left V 3 bases short and J 8 bases short, with 10 bases between. CDR1 PRHDT and CDR2 FYEKMQ come from the germline V gene (reference sequence). CDR3 length: 13 amino acids. CDR3 protein: CASSFWGGEKLFF. DNA of the CDR3: TGTGCCAGCAGCTTTTGGGGAGGCGAAAAACTGTTTTTT.

The V and J genes are TRBV18 and TRBJ2-7; 8 bases are a match to TRBD1. The CDR3 is 15 amino acids. Trimming at V came to 6 bases and at J to 2 bases, leaving 9 bases not matched to a gene. The germline V gene has CDR1 KGHSH and CDR2 LQKENI. CDR3: CASSLGGQATYEQYF. The DNA for the CDR3 is TGTGCCAGCTCTCTCGGGGGACAGGCGACCTACGAGCAGTACTTC. The complete variable domain, with remaining parts taken from reference TRBV18 and TRBJ2-7, reads NAGVMQNPRHLVRRRGQEARLRCSPMKGHSHVYWYRQLPEEGLKFMVYLQKENIIDESGMPKERFSAEFPKEGPSILRIQQVVRGDSAAYFCASSLGGQATYEQYFGPGTRLTVT.

V and J are TRBV11-3 and TRBJ2-5; TRBD2 matches 8 bases. The V and J ends lost 1 base and 2 bases, in that order; junction bases with no gene match: 6. The V gene's germline CDR1 is SGHNT and CDR2 YENEEA. The CDR3 totals 16 residues. The CDR3 DNA reads as TGTGCCAGCAGCTTAGGTGCAGCGGGGGTACAAGAGACCCAGTACTTC. Encoded protein: CASSLGAAGVQETQYF. Using reference TRBV11-3 and TRBJ2-5 for the parts outside the CDR3, the full variable domain is EAGVVQSPRYKIIEKKQPVAFWCNPISGHNTLYWYLQNLGQGPELLIRYENEEAVDDSQLPKDRFSAERLKGVDSTLKIQPAELGDSAVYLCASSLGAAGVQETQYFGPGTRLLVL.

The chain employs TRBV5-1 and TRBJ1-1, with D unresolved. CDR1 and CDR2 (germline): SGHRS, YFSETQ. V gave up 0 bases and J gave up 0 bases, with 3 bases separating them. The CDR3 loop spans 13 amino acids. This CDR3 reads CASSLELNTEAFF. The CDR3, as DNA: TGCGCCAGCAGCTTGGAGCTGAACACTGAAGCTTTCTTT.

The sample holds one count of this clone. This chain links TRBV6-2 or TRBV6-3 with TRBJ2-7; D may be TRBD2 (6 bases). CDR1 and CDR2 (germline): MNHEY, SVGEGT. This CDR3 has 15 residues. Trimming left V 4 bases short and J 7 bases short, with 20 bases between. The CDR3 region is CASSSNVGGMGEQYF. For the CDR3, the DNA is TGTGCCAGCAGTTCCAATGTGGGCGGGATGGGAGAGCAGTACTTC.

This chain links TRBV6-6 with TRBJ1-5; 9 nucleotides align to TRBD1. The germline V gene has CDR1 MNHNY and CDR2 SVGAGI (reference sequence). CDR3 length: 15 amino acids. V was clipped by 5 bases and J by 5 bases; unmatched bases: 7. The CDR3 bases are TGTGCCAGCAGTGTCGGACAGGGGAGATATCAGCCCCAGCATTTT. Amino acids: CASSVGQGRYQPQHF.

This chain connects TRBV3-1 (or the pseudogene TRBV3-2) to TRBJ2-1, with D perhaps matching TRBD2 (6 bases). CDR3 length: 12 amino acids. The germline CDR1 and CDR2 sequences are LGHDT and YNNKEL (reference sequence). V dropped 1 base and J dropped 10 bases, with 8 bases sitting between them. CDR3 loop: CASSQGRGEQFF. The CDR3 DNA reads TGTGCCAGCAGCCAAGGTCGGGGGGAGCAGTTCTTC.

The chain is built from TRBV3-1 (or the pseudogene TRBV3-2) and TRBJ2-3; D may be TRBD1 (5 bases). Trimming took off 5 bases at V and 2 bases at J, with 14 bases between the two ends. Germline CDR1 is LGHDT and CDR2 is YNNKEL (reference sequence). This CDR3 is built from 15 residues. CDR3 coding DNA: TGTGCCAGCAGCTCTTGGGGCGGAAACACAGATACGCAGTATTTT. Amino acid sequence: CASSSWGGNTDTQYF.

CDR3 nucleotides: TGTGCCAGCAGTGAAGGACAGAGTTATCAGCCCCAGCATTTT. Its protein is CASSEGQSYQPQHF. The chain carries TRBV2 and TRBJ1-5; D perhaps matches TRBD1 (5 bases). V was clipped by 1 base and J by 5 bases, with 9 bases between them. CDR1 and CDR2 from the germline V gene are SNHLY and FYNNEI. The CDR3 loop spans 14 amino acids.

In its sample, this clone was seen a few times. The rearrangement joins TRBV2 to TRBJ1-1, with TRBD1 identical over 8 bases. The CDR3 extends over 19 amino acids. Losses at the gene ends were 8 bases for V and 3 bases for J; bases not matched to a gene: 23. CDR1 is SNHLY and CDR2 is FYNNEI in the germline V gene. Here the CDR3 reads CASLRIRGQGGGSDTEAFF. Written as DNA, the CDR3 is TGTGCCAGCTTAAGGATTCGAGGACAGGGTGGAGGGAGTGACACTGAAGCTTTCTTT.